These 18 T cell receptor beta chains were sequenced from one sample in a study of response to subunit inactivated influenza vaccine. TCRdb fed the RT-PCR reads into MiXCR, producing one record per CDR3 protein. The table includes around 520,000 distinct CDR3 sequences, approximately 12% detected once. Sample: PBMCs from blood, taken on the day of vaccination. The receptors here all came from a man aged 45-65 years who received an inactivated influenza vaccine.

In this sample, this clonotype turned up a few times. J is TRBJ2-7 and V is TRBV20-1, with 7 bases fitting TRBD1. There are 14 residues in the CDR3. V dropped 4 bases and J dropped 0; count of bases not matched to a gene: 6. Germline CDR1 reads DFQATT; CDR2 reads SNEGSKA (reference sequence). Written as DNA, the CDR3 is TGCAGTGCTAAGGGACAGAGGAGCTCCTACGAGCAGTACTTC. It codes for CSAKGQRSSYEQYF.

This clonotype was observed a few times. V gene TRBV18 combines with J gene TRBJ2-7, with 9 bases that match TRBD1. This CDR3 spans 14 amino acids. V lost 4 bases and J lost 5; bases outside the gene matches: 6. Germline V gene lookup returns CDR1 KGHSH and CDR2 LQKENI. The CDR3 is CASSQSGTGNEQYF. The CDR3 bases are TGTGCCAGCTCACAATCCGGGACAGGGAACGAGCAGTACTTC. Full variable domain (outside the CDR3, taken from reference TRBV18 and TRBJ2-7): NAGVMQNPRHLVRRRGQEARLRCSPMKGHSHVYWYRQLPEEGLKFMVYLQKENIIDESGMPKERFSAEFPKEGPSILRIQQVVRGDSAAYFCASSQSGTGNEQYFGPGTRLTVT.

A few counts support this clonotype. V usage is TRBV20-1 and J usage is TRBJ2-1; D ambiguous. The CDR3 length is 14 residues. From germline, CDR1 is DFQATT and CDR2 SNEGSKA (reference sequence). The V end lost 6 bases, the J end lost 2 bases, and 14 bases lay between the germline ends. The CDR3 DNA follows: TGCAGTGCGCTCCTAGGACCCACCTACAATGAGCAGTTCTTC. Residues: CSALLGPTYNEQFF.

The chain uses TRBV6-1 and TRBJ1-4, with no clear D. CDR3 size: 13 residues. Germline CDR1 reads MNHNS; CDR2 reads SASEGT. Trimming removed 5 bases from V and 4 bases from J, with 8 bases in between. The CDR3 coding sequence is TGTGCCAGCAGTAAGGGCTTTAATGAAAAACTGTTTTTT. Its translation is CASSKGFNEKLFF.

The chain links TRBV4-3 to TRBJ1-4; the D gene is possibly TRBD1 (5 bases). Germline V gives CDR1 LGHNA, CDR2 YSLEER. The CDR3 runs 15 residues. V was cut by 8 bases and J by 3 bases, with 16 bases left in between. The CDR3 loop is CASRRGAYSNEKLFF. As DNA, the CDR3 is TGCGCCAGCCGACGCGGGGCTTATTCTAATGAAAAACTGTTTTTT.

The rearrangement joins TRBV9 to TRBJ2-1; 10 positions agree with TRBD1. Germline CDR1 and CDR2: SGDLS and YYNGEE. Trimming cost V 3 bases and J 8 bases; bases outside gene matches: 5. This CDR3 has 14 amino acids. The CDR3 nucleotides are TGTGCCAGCAGCGCGACAGGGGGCGAACATGAGCAGTTCTTC. Protein sequence: CASSATGGEHEQFF.

In this sample, this clonotype turned up a few times. The genes are TRBV7-9 and TRBJ1-5; 9 bases map to TRBD1. With V trimmed by 3 bases and J by 6 bases, 3 bases remained unmatched. The CDR3 runs to 14 residues. Germline-derived CDR1 and CDR2 are SEHNR and FQNEAQ (reference sequence). The CDR3 bases are TGTGCCAGCAGCTTTGGGACAGGGAGTCAGCCCCAGCATTTT. This sequence encodes CASSFGTGSQPQHF.

This clonotype was detected a few times. V is TRBV5-1 and J is TRBJ1-1; TRBD1 is a possible D gene (6 bases). The V gene's germline CDR1 is SGHRS and CDR2 YFSETQ. The V end lost 1 base, the J end lost 4 bases, and 17 bases lay between the germline ends. The CDR3 runs to 16 residues. This CDR3 reads CASSLMAGVSGTEAFF. As DNA, the CDR3 is TGCGCCAGCAGCTTGATGGCAGGGGTTAGCGGCACTGAAGCTTTCTTT.

This clonotype has more than one count but fewer than ten. V and J are TRBV28 and TRBJ1-1; possibly TRBD1 for D (6 bases). V lost 10 bases, J lost 0 bases, and 12 bases lay in between. Germline V lookup: CDR1 MDHEN, CDR2 SYDVKM. The CDR3 runs to 13 residues. CDR3 in DNA: TGTGCCACCGACGGGACATTGAACACTGAAGCTTTCTTT. Its translation is CATDGTLNTEAFF.

This clonotype has at least ten counts. The chain uses TRBV7-9 and TRBJ2-1; 8 bases map to TRBD2. Germline trimming cut 2 bases from V and 10 bases from J; bases unmatched to any gene: 7. CDR1 SEHNR and CDR2 FQNEAQ come from the germline V gene (reference sequence). This CDR3 has 14 amino acids. DNA of the CDR3: TGTGCCAGCAGCTTACCGGGACTAGGAAAGGAGCAGTTCTTC. Translated, it gives CASSLPGLGKEQFF.

In this sample, this clonotype turned up many times. V is TRBV6-5 and J is TRBJ1-6; possible D gene TRBD1, 5 bases. From germline, CDR1 is MNHEY and CDR2 SVGAGI. Between the trimmed V and J ends, which lost 2 bases and 0 bases, there was a span of 11 bases. This CDR3 contains 17 residues. CDR3 nucleotides: TGTGCCAGCAGTTACGGCAGGGAGAGCTCCTATAATTCACCCCTCCACTTT. Translated: CASSYGRESSYNSPLHF.

This clonotype was picked up a small number of times. The chain carries TRBV15 and TRBJ2-5; D tentatively fits TRBD1 or TRBD2 (5 bases each). The CDR3 contains 16 residues. V was pared by 1 base and J by 5 bases, with 17 bases between. Germline V gene lookup returns CDR1 LNHNV and CDR2 YYDKDF (reference sequence). The CDR3 is CATSRGGLSGWETQYF. The DNA of the CDR3 is TGTGCCACCAGCAGAGGGGGGTTATCAGGATGGGAGACCCAGTACTTC.

Written as DNA, the CDR3 is TGTGCCAGCAGCTTAGCCGGGGGCACTGGAGCTGAAGCTTTCTTT. This translates into CASSLAGGTGAEAFF. This chain links TRBV11-3 with TRBJ1-1; D perhaps matches TRBD1 (6 bases). Per germline, CDR1 SGHNT and CDR2 YENEEA. V lost 1 base to trimming and J lost 6 bases, with 15 bases between them. This CDR3 has 15 amino acids.

This clonotype was observed at least ten times. The rearrangement joins TRBV29-1 to TRBJ2-7; D uncertain. Germline V CDR1 and CDR2: SQVTM, ANQGSEA. V was pared by 3 bases and J by 3 bases, with 6 bases between. The CDR3 has 11 residues. The CDR3, as DNA: TGCAGCGTTGATGTGGACTACGAGCAGTACTTC. It is translated as CSVDVDYEQYF.

The chain is built from TRBV15 and TRBJ2-3; 9 bases are shared with TRBD2. This CDR3 is 19 amino acids long. The V gene's germline CDR1 is LNHNV and CDR2 YYDKDF (reference sequence). Losses at the gene ends were 0 bases for V and 6 bases for J; bases not matched to a gene: 16. CDR3: CATSRDKSRLAGDSDTQYF. The CDR3 coding sequence is TGTGCCACCAGCAGAGATAAGTCTAGATTAGCGGGAGATAGCGATACGCAGTATTTT.

Turning to this clonotype: Being one base from a much bigger clone, this may be a read error. The J gene is TRBJ2-3, the V gene TRBV15; D uncertain. Germline V CDR1 and CDR2: LNHNV, YYDKDF (reference sequence). There are 12 residues in the CDR3. With 8 bases removed from V and 2 bases from J, the gap between germline ends came to 8 bases. The CDR3 bases are TGTGCCACCGCGCGAGACACAGATACGCAGTATTTT. Protein sequence: CATARDTDTQYF. The complete variable domain, with remaining parts taken from reference TRBV15 and TRBJ2-3, reads DAMVIQNPRYQVTQFGKPVTLSCSQTLNHNVMYWYQQKSSQAPKLLFHYYDKDFNNEADTPDNFQSRRPNTSFCFLDIRSPGLGDTAMYLCATARDTDTQYFGPGTRLTVL.

The chain carries TRBV5-6 and TRBJ2-3; unclear D gene. Germline values: CDR1 SGHDT, CDR2 YYEEEE. Between the trimmed V and J ends, which lost 3 bases and 2 bases, there was a span of 16 bases. The CDR3 is made up of 16 amino acids. The CDR3 DNA reads TGTGCCAGCAGCTCCGGTAAAACAGCTAACACAGATACGCAGTATTTT. Its protein product is CASSSGKTANTDTQYF. The variable domain in full, completed from reference TRBV5-6 and TRBJ2-3, reads DAGVTQSPTHLIKTRGQQVTLRCSPKSGHDTVSWYQQALGQGPQFIFQYYEEEERQRGNFPDRFSGHQFPNYSSELNVNALLLGDSALYLCASSSGKTANTDTQYFGPGTRLTVL.

This clonotype has more than one count but fewer than ten. The CDR3 nucleotides are TGCAGCGCAGGGCCATTCGCCTACGAGCAGTACTTC. It translates to CSAGPFAYEQYF. This chain joins TRBV29-1 and TRBJ2-7; D possibly corresponds to TRBD1 (5 bases). The CDR3 extends over 12 amino acids. Looked up from germline, CDR1 is SQVTM and CDR2 is ANQGSEA. Trimming cost V 7 bases and J 2 bases, with 12 bases left between them.